The 16 T cell receptor beta chains given below trace back to one sample, sequenced in a study of blood T cell repertoires in COVID-19. TCRdb keeps only in-frame clones here, not all; method: immunoSEQ multiplex PCR. The sample contains tens of thousands of clones, roughly 85% of which appear only once. The sample consisted of peripheral blood. The receptors were sampled from a human donor with acute or convalescent COVID-19. The donor label of this sample is uncertain.

This chain connects TRBV4-2 to TRBJ1-2; TRBD1 matches 7 bases. V trimming: 1 base; J trimming: 8 bases; junction bases outside the gene matches: 4. Germline V gene sequence: CDR1 LGHNA, CDR2 YNFKEQ. The length of the CDR3 is 13 residues. The CDR3 spells CASSQGQGEGYTF. DNA for the CDR3: TGTGCCAGCAGCCAAGGACAGGGCGAAGGCTACACCTTC.

The gene calls are TRBV30 and TRBJ1-2, with a weak D call TRBD1 (5 bases). Germline assignment: CDR1 GTSNPN and CDR2 SVGIG (reference sequence). Trimming took 3 bases from V and 4 from J, leaving 15 bases between them. This CDR3 has 14 amino acids. The CDR3 sequence: CAWRQRGASYGYTF. CDR3 in DNA: TGTGCCTGGAGACAAAGGGGCGCAAGCTATGGCTACACCTTC.

This chain links TRBV7-3 with TRBJ2-3; 9 bases fit TRBD2. The trim removed 0 bases at V and 0 bases at J, leaving 7 bases unmatched. Per germline, CDR1 SGHTA and CDR2 FQGTGA. This CDR3 region has 18 residues. The CDR3 DNA sequence: TGTGCCAGCAGCTTAACGGGAGCGGGGGGTCCTAGCACAGATACGCAGTATTTT. Its translation: CASSLTGAGGPSTDTQYF.

The rearrangement uses TRBV7-8 and TRBJ2-1; TRBD2 matches 11 bases. The CDR3 runs 16 residues. Germline assignment: CDR1 SGHVS and CDR2 FQNEAQ. Germline trimming cut 4 bases from V and 5 bases from J; bases unmatched to any gene: 7. The CDR3 spells CASSYQRLAGHNEQFF. The CDR3 DNA sequence: TGTGCCAGCAGCTACCAGCGACTAGCGGGGCACAATGAGCAGTTCTTC.

The gene calls are TRBV7-6 and TRBJ2-1, with 13 bases that match TRBD2. This CDR3 has 17 amino acids. Looked up from germline, CDR1 is SGHVS and CDR2 is FNYEAQ. V dropped 0 bases and J dropped 5; count of bases not matched to a gene: 4. CDR3 nucleotide sequence: TGTGCCAGCAGCTTAGCCGGACTAGCGGGGGCCCACAATGAGCAGTTCTTC. Residues: CASSLAGLAGAHNEQFF. The whole variable domain, remainder taken from reference TRBV7-6 and TRBJ2-1, is GAGVSQSPRYKVTKRGQDVALRCDPISGHVSLYWYRQALGQGPEFLTYFNYEAQQDKSGLPNDRFSAERPEGSISTLTIQRTEQRDSAMYRCASSLAGLAGAHNEQFFGPGTRLTVL.

This clone has a single count. The chain uses TRBV6-6 and TRBJ2-5, with D perhaps TRBD1 (6 bases). CDR3 length: 13 amino acids. Trimming removed 6 bases at V and 6 bases at J, with 14 bases between. Germline CDR1 is MNHNY and CDR2 is SVGAGI (reference sequence). CDR3 coding DNA: TGTGCCAGCAGGGGGGCCACCCGGCAGACCCAGTACTTC. Translated, it gives CASRGATRQTQYF.

The chain uses TRBV7-2 and TRBJ2-1; D not resolved. The CDR3 is made up of 12 amino acids. The V end was cut by 3 bases, the J end by 10 bases, with 10 bases between. CDR1 and CDR2 from the germline V gene are SGHTA and FQGNSA. As DNA, the CDR3 is TGTGCCAGCAGCTTTGGTATCGGGGAGCAGTTCTTC. Translation gives CASSFGIGEQFF.

This chain joins TRBV27 and TRBJ2-1, with 8 bases matching TRBD2. Looked up from germline, CDR1 is MNHEY and CDR2 is SMNVEV (reference sequence). The trim removed 4 bases at V and 3 bases at J, leaving 14 bases unmatched. The CDR3 covers 18 residues. The CDR3 nucleotides are TGTGCCAGCAGTTCAATGGCTTGGCGGGAGGCCGGCTACAATGAGCAGTTCTTC. Translation: CASSSMAWREAGYNEQFF.

V gene TRBV6-5 combines with J gene TRBJ1-1; possible D gene TRBD1, 6 bases. V dropped 3 bases and J dropped 4 bases, with 15 bases sitting between them. This CDR3 contains 15 residues. Germline CDR1 and CDR2: MNHEY and SVGAGI. The CDR3 spells CASSYRDRPFTEAFF. DNA of the CDR3: TGTGCCAGCAGTTATCGTGACAGGCCCTTCACTGAAGCTTTCTTT.

This chain uses TRBV19 with TRBJ1-2, with 8 bases fitting TRBD1. Germline trimming cut 5 bases from V and 8 bases from J; bases unmatched to any gene: 7. The CDR3 covers 13 residues. CDR1 is LNHDA and CDR2 is SQIVND in the germline V gene (reference sequence). CDR3 loop: CASSLGQGQGYTF. CDR3 nucleotide sequence: TGTGCCAGTAGTCTAGGACAGGGTCAAGGCTACACCTTC.

The rearrangement links TRBV28 to TRBJ1-1; 9 nucleotides line up with TRBD1. CDR1 is MDHEN, CDR2 SYDVKM, per germline. V was pared by 11 bases and J by 3 bases, with 13 bases of the junction left unmatched. CDR3 length: 15 residues. CDR3 sequence (DNA): TGTGCCGCCGGGACAGGGAGATGGGGGGACACTGAAGCTTTCTTT. The encoded protein is CAAGTGRWGDTEAFF.

The V call is TRBV27, the J call TRBJ1-2; TRBD1 is a possible D gene (5 bases). Germline V gives CDR1 MNHEY, CDR2 SMNVEV (reference sequence). The CDR3 is 14 residues long. Trimming removed 10 bases from V and 2 bases from J, with 17 bases in between. The CDR3 DNA follows: TGTGCCACCCGCCCCGGGGGACCCAACTATGGCTACACCTTC. Encoded protein: CATRPGGPNYGYTF.

The rearrangement links TRBV7-8 to TRBJ1-2; no definite D call. Germline CDR1 reads SGHVS; CDR2 reads FQNEAQ. This CDR3 has 14 amino acids. Trimming took off 0 bases at V and 2 bases at J, with 7 bases between the two ends. The CDR3 is CASSLAEQNYGYTF. As DNA, the CDR3 is TGTGCCAGCAGCTTAGCGGAACAGAACTATGGCTACACCTTC.

This clone was detected a few times. The J gene is TRBJ1-5, the V gene TRBV4-1; TRBD1 aligns across 7 bases. Trimming cost V 4 bases and J 2 bases; bases outside gene matches: 5. The CDR3 is made up of 15 amino acids. The V gene's germline CDR1 is MGHRA and CDR2 YSYEKL. Here the CDR3 DNA reads TGCGCCAGCAGCCCAGACGGACAGGGCAATCAGCCCCAGCATTTT. The encoded protein is CASSPDGQGNQPQHF.

CDR3 nucleotides: TGTGCCAGCAGCCAAGGATCGTACGGGGTCGAGCAGTTCTTC. This translates into CASSQGSYGVEQFF. The chain recombines TRBV3-1 (or the pseudogene TRBV3-2) with TRBJ2-1; TRBD2 might be the D (5 bases). V dropped 1 base and J dropped 10 bases, with 14 bases sitting between them. CDR1 is LGHDT and CDR2 is YNNKEL in the germline V gene (reference sequence). The CDR3 loop spans 14 amino acids.

The chain carries TRBV6-2 or TRBV6-3 and TRBJ1-2; 7 nucleotides align to TRBD1. The V and J ends lost 2 bases and 4 bases, in that order; junction bases with no gene match: 4. CDR1 is MNHEY, CDR2 SVGEGT, per germline. This CDR3 spans 14 amino acids. CDR3 residues: CASSYTWDSYGYTF. In DNA form, the CDR3 reads TGTGCCAGCAGTTACACCTGGGACAGCTATGGCTACACCTTC.